The following is a T cell receptor (beta chain) sequence with its context. This entry comes from a study of blood T cell repertoires in COVID-19. Study in general: The samples span acute and convalescent COVID-19 from the United States, Italy and Spain.

The V gene's germline CDR1 is SNHLY and CDR2 FYNNEI. This CDR3 has 15 amino acids. With V trimmed by 5 bases and J by 3 bases, 4 bases remained unmatched. Clones were sequenced by immunoSEQ multiplex PCR, and TCRdb holds only the in-frame ones, with some missing. The top ten clones hold over 10% of a sample with around 140,000 clones, around 87% of them seen once. The sample taken for sequencing was peripheral blood. This chain connects TRBV2 to TRBJ2-2; 9 nucleotides line up with TRBD1. The receptor was derived from a man aged 18 to 35 with COVID-19, enrolled during active disease. CDR3 sequence: CASSWDRDDTGELFF. CDR3 nucleotide sequence: TGTGCCAGCAGTTGGGACAGGGACGACACCGGGGAGCTGTTTTTT.